The 30 T cell receptor beta chains given below trace back to one sample, sequenced in a study of T cells after yellow fever vaccination. From the 5' RACE reads, TCRdb called clonotypes with MiXCR, one entry per CDR3 protein. The table lists roughly 30,000 distinct CDR3 sequences, around 5.8% of them singletons. The sample consisted of PBMCs, either bulk or a sorted T-cell subset (CD4+, CD8+, memory, or dextramer-sorted; not recorded which), taken on the day of the yellow fever booster vaccination. Receptors originate from a man aged 30-40 years who received the YFV17D yellow fever vaccine.

The chain links TRBV15 to TRBJ2-7; D may be TRBD2 (6 bases). The CDR3 sequence is 14 residues long. The V end lost 3 bases, the J end lost 3 bases, and 12 bases lay between the germline ends. Germline V lookup: CDR1 LNHNV, CDR2 YYDKDF (reference sequence). The CDR3 reads CATSSRAGLYEQYF. CDR3 DNA sequence: TGTGCCACCAGCAGTAGGGCGGGGCTCTACGAGCAGTACTTC. Drawing the rest from reference TRBV15 and TRBJ2-7, the complete variable domain is DAMVIQNPRYQVTQFGKPVTLSCSQTLNHNVMYWYQQKSSQAPKLLFHYYDKDFNNEADTPDNFQSRRPNTSFCFLDIRSPGLGDTAMYLCATSSRAGLYEQYFGPGTRLTVT.

This clonotype was recorded a few times. Germline and junction disagree at one end, which may indicate a read error. This chain links TRBV7-9 with TRBJ1-1, with TRBD1 matching over 7 bases. The germline V gene encodes CDR1 SEHNR and CDR2 FQNEAQ (reference sequence). The CDR3 is made up of 14 amino acids. CDR3 residues: CTSTQTGSATEAFF. Written as DNA, the CDR3 is TGCACCAGCACCCAGACAGGGTCGGCCACTGAAGCTTTCTTT. The full variable domain, completed using reference TRBV7-9 and TRBJ1-1, is DTGVSQNPRHKITKRGQNVTFRCDPISEHNRLYWYRQTLGQGPEFLTYFQNEAQLEKSRLLSDRFSAERPKGSFSTLEIQRTEQGDSAMYLCTSTQTGSATEAFFGQGTRLTVV.

This clonotype was picked up many times. This rearrangement joins TRBV28 to TRBJ2-7, with 8 bases lining up with TRBD1. This CDR3 spans 12 amino acids. Unmatched junction bases numbered 3, after V lost 7 bases and J lost 4 bases. Germline loops: CDR1 MDHEN, CDR2 SYDVKM. CDR3 residues: CASTDRVYEQYF. The CDR3 bases are TGTGCCAGCACGGACAGGGTTTACGAGCAGTACTTC. The full variable domain, with the rest looked up from reference TRBV28 and TRBJ2-7, is DVKVTQSSRYLVKRTGEKVFLECVQDMDHENMFWYRQDPGLGLRLIYFSYDVKMKEKGDIPEGYSVSREKKERFSLILESASTNQTSMYLCASTDRVYEQYFGPGTRLTVT.

J is TRBJ2-2 and V is TRBV3-1, with D possibly TRBD2 on 6 matching bases. The CDR3 length is 15 residues. Trimming shortened V by 1 base and J by 4 bases, and 10 bases separated the two germline ends. In germline, CDR1 is LGHDT, CDR2 YNNKEL (reference sequence). The CDR3 loop is CASSQVLGGTGELFF. CDR3 sequence (DNA): TGTGCCAGCAGCCAAGTCTTGGGGGGCACCGGGGAGCTGTTTTTT.

This clonotype has at least ten counts. V gene TRBV6-1 combines with J gene TRBJ2-5; the D gene is possibly TRBD2 (6 bases). V dropped 5 bases and J dropped 6 bases, with 19 bases sitting between them. CDR3 length: 15 residues. Germline lookup yields CDR1 MNHNS and CDR2 SASEGT. The CDR3 here is CASSPDPGVVKTQYF. CDR3 bases: TGTGCCAGCAGTCCCGATCCGGGGGTAGTAAAGACCCAGTACTTC.

This clonotype was counted many times. The genes are TRBV7-2 and TRBJ2-2; D is possibly TRBD1 or TRBD2 (6 bases each). The germline gives CDR1 SGHTA, CDR2 FQGNSA. The CDR3 has 15 residues. V lost 3 bases to trimming and J lost 5 bases, with 13 bases between them. The CDR3 bases are TGTGCCAGCAGCTTCAGCCGGGGGCAAACCGGGGAGCTGTTTTTT. It yields the protein CASSFSRGQTGELFF.

At least ten counts were recorded for this clonotype. The chain recombines TRBV11-2 with TRBJ1-2; D uncertain. The V end was cut by 1 base, the J end by 3 bases, with 6 bases between. The CDR3 length is 13 residues. CDR1 SGHAT and CDR2 FQNNGV come from the germline V gene. For the CDR3, the DNA is TGTGCCAGCAGCTTAGCGGGTTACTATGGCTACACCTTC. Translated, it gives CASSLAGYYGYTF. The full variable domain, in which reference TRBV11-2 and TRBJ1-2 provide the parts outside the CDR3, is EAGVAQSPRYKIIEKRQSVAFWCNPISGHATLYWYQQILGQGPKLLIQFQNNGVVDDSQLPKDRFSAERLKGVDSTLKIQPAKLEDSAVYLCASSLAGYYGYTFGSGTRLTVV.

This clonotype was observed at least ten times. The genes are TRBV20-1 and TRBJ1-5, with no clear D. V was cut by 3 bases and J by 7 bases, with 10 bases left in between. The CDR3 extends over 12 amino acids. Germline-derived CDR1 and CDR2 are DFQATT and SNEGSKA (reference sequence). The CDR3 DNA sequence: TGCAGTGCTAGTATTGGACTCCAGCCCCAGCATTTT. Translated: CSASIGLQPQHF.

In its sample, this clonotype was seen many times. The chain couples TRBV30 to TRBJ1-6; D call uncertain. In germline, CDR1 is GTSNPN, CDR2 SVGIG (reference sequence). This CDR3 is built from 14 residues. V was clipped by 0 bases and J by 13 bases, with 16 bases between them. The CDR3 DNA is TGTGCCTGGAGTGTACGGCAGCCTGCTCAGCCCCTCCACTTT. Translating gives CAWSVRQPAQPLHF.

This clonotype was observed at least ten times. This chain connects TRBV28 to TRBJ2-7; D not certain. Trimming took off 3 bases at V and 9 bases at J, with 12 bases between the two ends. The V gene's germline CDR1 is MDHEN and CDR2 SYDVKM. This CDR3 region has 12 residues. The CDR3 DNA sequence: TGTGCCAGCAGTTTGTCATCCCTGACGCAGTACTTC. Its translation is CASSLSSLTQYF.

This sequence joins TRBV12-3 or TRBV12-4 and TRBJ1-1, with TRBD1 as a possible D gene (5 bases). Between the trimmed V and J ends, which lost 3 bases and 4 bases, there was a span of 9 bases. This CDR3 spans 13 amino acids. The chain's CDR3 is CASSFGGTTEAFF. CDR3 coding DNA: TGTGCCAGCAGTTTCGGCGGGACCACTGAAGCTTTCTTT.

This clonotype was counted ten times or more. CDR3 in DNA: TGTGCCAGCAGCCGGGGGGGACTGGAGACCCAGTACTTC. Translation gives CASSRGGLETQYF. The V gene is TRBV14, the J gene TRBJ2-5, with 7 bases that match TRBD2. This CDR3 spans 13 amino acids. From germline, CDR1 is SGHDN and CDR2 FVKESK. Trimming removed 4 bases from V and 5 bases from J; junction bases left unmatched: 4.

Ten or more counts support this clonotype. V and J are TRBV12-3 or TRBV12-4 and TRBJ1-3; TRBD1 might be the D (5 bases). The CDR3 has 13 residues. The V gene lost 3 bases and the J gene lost 3 bases, with 6 bases spanning the gap. CDR3 DNA sequence: TGTGCCAGCAGTTTCCAGGGTGGAAACACCATATATTTT. This codes for CASSFQGGNTIYF.

The chain recombines TRBV18 with TRBJ2-6; D is perhaps TRBD1 (5 bases). Germline loops: CDR1 KGHSH, CDR2 LQKENI. The CDR3 is 16 amino acids. Trimming left V 4 bases short and J 0 bases short, with 10 bases between. DNA for the CDR3: TGTGCCAGCTCACGTACAGGATCCTCTGGGGCCAACGTCCTGACTTTC. Translated: CASSRTGSSGANVLTF.

This clonotype was found a few times. The chain carries TRBV6-1 and TRBJ1-5, with 9 bases aligning to TRBD1. CDR3 length: 15 residues. CDR1 and CDR2 (germline): MNHNS, SASEGT. Losses at the gene ends were 6 bases for V and 4 bases for J; bases not matched to a gene: 7. The CDR3 coding sequence is TGTGCCAGCAGCCCAACAGGGGGCGAGAATCAGCCCCAGCATTTT. Its protein product is CASSPTGGENQPQHF.

Ten or more counts support this clonotype. The chain links TRBV15 to TRBJ2-3, with no clear D. This CDR3 region has 15 residues. The germline V gene encodes CDR1 LNHNV and CDR2 YYDKDF (reference sequence). Trimming stripped 5 bases from V and 1 base from J, with 13 bases between. The CDR3 coding sequence is TGTGCCACCAGCTACCCCCTGGGCGGCACAGATACGCAGTATTTT. As protein: CATSYPLGGTDTQYF. Complete variable domain (other parts from reference TRBV15 and TRBJ2-3): DAMVIQNPRYQVTQFGKPVTLSCSQTLNHNVMYWYQQKSSQAPKLLFHYYDKDFNNEADTPDNFQSRRPNTSFCFLDIRSPGLGDTAMYLCATSYPLGGTDTQYFGPGTRLTVL.

The gene calls are TRBV12-3 or TRBV12-4 and TRBJ2-1, with D hard to call. This CDR3 contains 13 residues. V lost 3 bases, J lost 6 bases, and 9 bases lay in between. The CDR3 region is CASSFGLLNEQFF. The CDR3 DNA reads TGTGCCAGCAGTTTCGGGCTCCTCAATGAGCAGTTCTTC.

This chain links TRBV19 with TRBJ2-1; TRBD2 agrees at 9 bases. This CDR3 has 15 residues. The germline V gene has CDR1 LNHDA and CDR2 SQIVND (reference sequence). V lost 3 bases and J lost 5; bases outside the gene matches: 5. The CDR3 coding sequence is TGTGCCAGTAGTATGAGTCTAGCGGGAAACAATGAGCAGTTCTTC. Protein product: CASSMSLAGNNEQFF.

This clonotype was detected many times. The V gene is TRBV7-2, the J gene TRBJ2-3; D gene unclear. The CDR3 is 13 residues long. CDR1 and CDR2 (germline): SGHTA, FQGNSA. The ends were cut back, 5 bases at V and 6 bases at J, with 12 bases in the middle. CDR3 coding DNA: TGTGCCAGCAGCCTTACTCCCCCCGATACGCAGTATTTT. It is translated as CASSLTPPDTQYF. The full variable domain, its missing parts supplied by reference TRBV7-2 and TRBJ2-3, is GAGVSQSPSNKVTEKGKDVELRCDPISGHTALYWYRQSLGQGLEFLIYFQGNSAPDKSGLPSDRFSAERTGGSVSTLTIQRTQQEDSAVYLCASSLTPPDTQYFGPGTRLTVL.

Ten or more counts support this clonotype. The chain links TRBV27 to TRBJ1-6; D is perhaps TRBD1 (6 bases). There are 14 residues in the CDR3. V lost 6 bases and J 6 bases, leaving 12 bases between the germline ends. Germline V lookup: CDR1 MNHEY, CDR2 SMNVEV (reference sequence). The chain's CDR3 is CASSPRGGNSPLHF. The CDR3 region has the DNA TGTGCCAGCAGCCCCAGGGGAGGTAATTCACCCCTCCACTTT.

The table lists this clonotype with many counts. V and J are TRBV4-2 and TRBJ2-3; tentatively, D is TRBD1 or TRBD2 (5 bases each). V was cut by 3 bases and J by 0 bases, with 19 bases left in between. The CDR3 is 18 amino acids. Germline CDR1 LGHNA, CDR2 YNFKEQ. The CDR3 DNA sequence: TGTGCCAGCAGCCAGTTGACTCTCGGGGCATCTAGCACAGATACGCAGTATTTT. It yields the protein CASSQLTLGASSTDTQYF.

This clonotype was counted many times. The chain joins TRBV12-3 or TRBV12-4 to TRBJ2-4; no definite D call. V was pared by 6 bases and J by 0 bases, with 15 bases between. This CDR3 has 16 residues. Here the CDR3 reads CASSRNWPVAKNIQYF. In DNA form, the CDR3 reads TGTGCCAGCAGCCGCAACTGGCCGGTAGCCAAAAACATTCAGTACTTC.

This clonotype was picked up many times. The chain carries TRBV11-2 and TRBJ2-1, with 7 nucleotides matching TRBD2. V was pared by 4 bases and J by 12 bases, with 6 bases of the junction left unmatched. Germline values: CDR1 SGHAT, CDR2 FQNNGV. The CDR3 totals 12 residues. CDR3 loop: CASSSGTKWQFF. The CDR3 DNA reads TGTGCCAGCAGCTCCGGGACTAAGTGGCAGTTCTTC.

This clonotype has only a few counts. J is TRBJ2-3 and V is TRBV3-1; tentative D call: TRBD2 (6 bases). CDR3 size: 15 residues. Per the germline V gene, CDR1 is LGHDT and CDR2 is YNNKEL (reference sequence). Deletions cut 1 base from V and 10 bases from J, with 18 bases between. DNA for the CDR3: TGTGCCAGCAGCCAAGTGGAGGGAGGCCGCGCGCCGCAGTATTTT. Protein product: CASSQVEGGRAPQYF.

This clonotype was seen at least ten times. The chain recombines TRBV6-6 with TRBJ2-1, with D perhaps matching TRBD1 (6 bases). Germline CDR1 and CDR2: MNHNY and SVGAGI (reference sequence). Trimming took off 11 bases at V and 9 bases at J, with 11 bases between the two ends. The CDR3 totals 10 residues. CDR3 residues: CAGGEPEQFF. CDR3 sequence (DNA): TGTGCCGGGGGCGAGCCTGAGCAGTTCTTC.

This clonotype was detected only a few times. This chain links TRBV6-5 with TRBJ1-5, with 7 bases matching TRBD1. CDR3 size: 14 residues. Germline values: CDR1 MNHEY, CDR2 SVGAGI. J gave up 6 bases and V 4 bases, and 6 bases lay outside the gene matches. The CDR3: CASSLQGTAQPQHF. CDR3 nucleotide sequence: TGTGCCAGCAGTTTACAGGGGACGGCTCAGCCCCAGCATTTT.

This clonotype has at least ten counts. This sequence joins TRBV19 and TRBJ2-3; 10 nucleotides align to TRBD2. J lost 5 bases, V lost 8 bases, and 7 bases had no gene match. The germline V gene encodes CDR1 LNHDA and CDR2 SQIVND (reference sequence). CDR3 length equals 14 residues. The CDR3 loop reads CASGVLAGEDTQYF. CDR3 DNA sequence: TGTGCCAGTGGGGTCCTAGCGGGAGAAGATACGCAGTATTTT.

V gene TRBV18 combines with J gene TRBJ2-7, with TRBD1 matching 8 bases. Unmatched junction bases numbered 4, after V lost 2 bases and J lost 1 base. The CDR3 runs to 15 residues. Germline V gives CDR1 KGHSH, CDR2 LQKENI. The CDR3 DNA follows: TGTGCCAGCTCACCAGCCGACAGGGGTTCCTACGAGCAGTACTTC. Translation gives CASSPADRGSYEQYF.

This clonotype was seen ten or more times. The V call is TRBV20-1, the J call TRBJ2-1, with TRBD2 matching 8 bases. The CDR3 length is 14 residues. Germline V gives CDR1 DFQATT, CDR2 SNEGSKA (reference sequence). Losses at the gene ends were 7 bases for V and 4 bases for J; bases not matched to a gene: 9. The CDR3 spells CSVISPSGYNEQFF. The CDR3 DNA reads as TGCAGTGTTATAAGTCCTAGCGGGTACAATGAGCAGTTCTTC.

The chain is built from TRBV10-2 and TRBJ1-1; D gene uncertain. The CDR3 totals 15 residues. The germline CDR1 and CDR2 sequences are WSHSY and SAAADI. The germline V and J ends were trimmed by 10 bases and 0 bases, with 18 bases remaining between them. The CDR3 reads CATTKTPSMNTEAFF. CDR3 nucleotide sequence: TGCGCCACCACCAAGACCCCTAGTATGAACACTGAAGCTTTCTTT.